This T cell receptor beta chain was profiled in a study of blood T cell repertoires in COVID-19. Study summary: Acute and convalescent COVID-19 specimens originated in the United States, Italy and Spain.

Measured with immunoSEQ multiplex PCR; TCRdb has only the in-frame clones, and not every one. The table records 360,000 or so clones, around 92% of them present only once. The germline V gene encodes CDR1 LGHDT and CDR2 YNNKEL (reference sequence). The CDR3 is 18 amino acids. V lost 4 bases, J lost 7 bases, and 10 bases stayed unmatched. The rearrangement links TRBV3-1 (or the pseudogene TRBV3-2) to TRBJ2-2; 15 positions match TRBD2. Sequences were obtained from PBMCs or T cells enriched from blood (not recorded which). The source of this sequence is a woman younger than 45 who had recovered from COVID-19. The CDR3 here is CASSRPGTSGRLNGELFF. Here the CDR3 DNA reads TGTGCCAGCAGCCGCCCCGGGACTAGCGGGAGGTTGAACGGGGAGCTGTTTTTT.